Listed below are T cell receptor beta chains from one sample, sequenced in a study of shared clonotypes between healthy human individuals. TCRdb's copy holds only in-frame clones and misses some; the assay was immunoSEQ multiplex PCR. Here the sample spans a few million clones, more than 85% being singletons. Source material: naive CD4+ T cells from PBMCs. The origin of the receptors is a man aged 18 to 29 in good health. Some clones in this sample may be carry-over from other donors' samples. The CDR3 runs from the conserved cysteine through the conserved F or W. Each record gives: clone size, J gene, D gene, V gene, CDR3 DNA, CDR3 protein. A D gene is named only where the DNA matches it firmly. Clone size is not always given. Where it is, it says once, few, many or a class for expanded clones.

clone_size: .; j_call: TRBJ2-1; d_call: TRBD2; v_call: TRBV29-1; cdr3_nt: TGCAGCGTTGAAGGGACTAGCGGGAGTAGTAATGAGCAGTTCTTC; cdr3_aa: CSVEGTSGSSNEQFF
clone_size: .; j_call: TRBJ1-3; d_call: .; v_call: TRBV28; cdr3_nt: TGTGCCAGCAGCCGCGACAGGATGCAGGGAAACACCATATATTTT; cdr3_aa: CASSRDRMQGNTIYF
clone_size: .; j_call: TRBJ1-1; d_call: TRBD1; v_call: TRBV5-1; cdr3_nt: TGCGCCAGCAGCCTTGGGACAGGGGGTATGAACACTGAAGCTTTCTTT; cdr3_aa: CASSLGTGGMNTEAFF
clone_size: .; j_call: TRBJ1-1; d_call: .; v_call: TRBV6-1; cdr3_nt: TGTGCCAGCAGGGCCCCGGGAAGCAACACTGAAGCTTTCTTT; cdr3_aa: CASRAPGSNTEAFF
clone_size: .; j_call: TRBJ2-1; d_call: .; v_call: TRBV5-6; cdr3_nt: TGTGCCAGCAGCTTGGGTGTCCGGGTTAGCTCCTACAATGAGCAGTTCTTC; cdr3_aa: CASSLGVRVSSYNEQFF
clone_size: .; j_call: TRBJ2-4; d_call: TRBD1; v_call: TRBV4-3; cdr3_nt: TGCGCCAGCAGCCAAACCACCGGACAGGGATTGAACATTCAGTACTTC; cdr3_aa: CASSQTTGQGLNIQYF
clone_size: .; j_call: TRBJ1-1; d_call: .; v_call: TRBV15; cdr3_nt: TGTGCCACCAGCAGAGATACAGGGTCGCACACTGAAGCTTTCTTT; cdr3_aa: CATSRDTGSHTEAFF
clone_size: .; j_call: TRBJ1-1; d_call: .; v_call: TRBV5-4; cdr3_nt: TGTGCCAGCAGCTTGGGGGGGACCCTGAACACTGAAGCTTTCTTT; cdr3_aa: CASSLGGTLNTEAFF
clone_size: .; j_call: TRBJ2-2; d_call: .; v_call: TRBV4-2; cdr3_nt: TGTGCCAGCAGCCAAGATCCTGCCTACTCGAACACCGGGGAGCTGTTTTTT; cdr3_aa: CASSQDPAYSNTGELFF
clone_size: .; j_call: TRBJ1-5; d_call: .; v_call: TRBV28; cdr3_nt: TGTGCCAGCAAAGTAGGCAATCAGCCCCAGCATTTT; cdr3_aa: CASKVGNQPQHF
clone_size: .; j_call: TRBJ1-5; d_call: .; v_call: TRBV19; cdr3_nt: TGTGCCAGTAGGACGACACCGGTCGGCGGCAATCAGCCCCAGCATTTT; cdr3_aa: CASRTTPVGGNQPQHF
clone_size: .; j_call: TRBJ1-5; d_call: .; v_call: TRBV6-6; cdr3_nt: TGTGCCAGCAGCCCAGGGGGCAATCAGCCCCAGCATTTT; cdr3_aa: CASSPGGNQPQHF
clone_size: .; j_call: TRBJ2-1; d_call: .; v_call: TRBV29-1; cdr3_nt: TGCAGCGTTCGTCCGGGCTCCTACAATGAGCAGTTCTTC; cdr3_aa: CSVRPGSYNEQFF
clone_size: .; j_call: TRBJ2-1; d_call: TRBD1; v_call: TRBV6-1; cdr3_nt: TGTGCCAGCAGTGAAAGGGGGGACAGGGGGCTACATGAGCAGTTCTTC; cdr3_aa: CASSERGDRGLHEQFF
clone_size: .; j_call: TRBJ2-7; d_call: .; v_call: TRBV28; cdr3_nt: TGTGCCAGCAGGGGCCCGGGACGCTCCTACGAGCAGTACTTC; cdr3_aa: CASRGPGRSYEQYF
clone_size: .; j_call: TRBJ2-7; d_call: .; v_call: TRBV11-3; cdr3_nt: TGTGCCAGCAGCTTAGGACAGTCCCACGAGCAGTACTTC; cdr3_aa: CASSLGQSHEQYF
clone_size: .; j_call: TRBJ2-7; d_call: .; v_call: TRBV28; cdr3_nt: TGTGCCAGCAGTTTGGGCCACTACGAGCAGTACTTC; cdr3_aa: CASSLGHYEQYF
clone_size: .; j_call: TRBJ2-1; d_call: .; v_call: TRBV5-4; cdr3_nt: TGTGCCAGCAGCTTGGAGGGGGGCAGGGTAGGTGAGCAGTTCTTC; cdr3_aa: CASSLEGGRVGEQFF
clone_size: .; j_call: TRBJ2-5; d_call: .; v_call: TRBV6-5; cdr3_nt: TGTGCCAGCAGCCAATATCTACCGGCGGGAGAGACCCAGTACTTC; cdr3_aa: CASSQYLPAGETQYF
clone_size: once; j_call: TRBJ2-7; d_call: TRBD1; v_call: TRBV25-1; cdr3_nt: TGTGCCAGCAGTGATCTTAGGACAGGGCCTACCTACGAGCAGTACTTC; cdr3_aa: CASSDLRTGPTYEQYF
clone_size: .; j_call: TRBJ2-5; d_call: TRBD1; v_call: TRBV27; cdr3_nt: TGTGCCAGCAGTTCCCGGACAGGTGGAGAGACCCAGTACTTC; cdr3_aa: CASSSRTGGETQYF
clone_size: .; j_call: TRBJ2-1; d_call: TRBD2; v_call: TRBV28; cdr3_nt: TGTGCCAGCAGTCTGGGGACTAGCATAATTTTCAATGAGCAGTTCTTC; cdr3_aa: CASSLGTSIIFNEQFF
clone_size: .; j_call: TRBJ1-1; d_call: .; v_call: TRBV10-3; cdr3_nt: TGTGCCATCAGTGCGGTAGGGGGGGAAGGGATGAGGACTGAAGCTTTCTTT; cdr3_aa: CAISAVGGEGMRTEAFF
clone_size: .; j_call: TRBJ2-7; d_call: .; v_call: TRBV30; cdr3_nt: TGTGCCTGGACCCCCGTAGGGGGACTCAGCTCCTACGAGCAGTACTTC; cdr3_aa: CAWTPVGGLSSYEQYF